Only a few counts were recorded for the clone carrying this T cell receptor beta chain. This specimen belongs to a study of blood T cell repertoires in COVID-19. Study details: Italy, Spain and the United States were the sources of the convalescent and acute COVID-19 samples. The cDNA or gDNA used as material had been derived from T cells, B-cell-depleted T cells, or PBMCs.

The CDR3 covers 15 residues. The trim removed 0 bases at V and 5 bases at J, leaving 2 bases unmatched. Looked up from germline, CDR1 is SGDLS and CDR2 is YYNGEE. Per the original data handling: Cell counts per sample came from amplifying reference gene primers. Repertoires were generated with immunoSEQ multiplex PCR, while TCRdb's copy carries only in-frame clones and drops some. The V and J calls and the clone size are those of that table, but D and trimming were determined from the DNA. Among roughly 60,000 clones listed, 87% were seen once. The chain couples TRBV9 to TRBJ2-2; 9 nucleotides line up with TRBD2. The sample consisted of peripheral blood. The receptor comes from a human donor with acute or convalescent COVID-19. The donor label of this sample is uncertain. The CDR3 nucleotides read TGTGCCAGCAGCGTAGGGACTAGCGCGACCGGGGAGCTGTTTTTT. Translated, it gives CASSVGTSATGELFF.